These 19 T cell receptor beta chains came from one sample sequenced in a study of T cells after posttransplantation cyclophosphamide. Sequencing used immunoSEQ multiplex PCR; TCRdb keeps in-frame clones, though not all of them. The sample includes tens of thousands of clones, none of them occurring once. Sequenced: PBMCs. The origin of the receptors is a man in his forties or fifties in good health, CMV-negative, and a related stem cell transplant donor.

This clone was counted at least ten times. CDR3 region: CASSQDGESPVTQYF. DNA for the CDR3: TGTGCCAGCAGCCAGGACGGGGAGAGCCCAGTGACCCAGTACTTC. The V and J genes are TRBV7-3 and TRBJ2-5; TRBD2 might be the D (5 bases). This CDR3 contains 15 residues. V was shortened by 5 bases and J by 7 bases, with 20 bases between the two germline ends. From germline, CDR1 is SGHTA and CDR2 FQGTGA.

The J gene is TRBJ2-3, the V gene TRBV28; 7 bases line up with TRBD1. The CDR3 is 13 residues long. V trimming: 7 bases; J trimming: 1 base; junction bases outside the gene matches: 2. CDR1 and CDR2 from the germline V gene are MDHEN and SYDVKM. CDR3 sequence (DNA): TGTGCCAGCAACACAGGGGGCACAGATACGCAGTATTTT. This gives the protein CASNTGGTDTQYF.

This clone was seen ten or more times. CDR3 DNA: TGTGCCTGGAGTGCAGGACGGAGGGAGCAGTTCTTC. Protein product: CAWSAGRREQFF. The rearrangement uses TRBV30 and TRBJ2-1, with TRBD2 as a possible D gene (5 bases). In germline, CDR1 is GTSNPN, CDR2 SVGIG (reference sequence). Trimming removed 1 base from V and 10 bases from J, with 11 bases in between. The CDR3 sequence is 12 residues long.

Ten or more counts support this clone. V usage is TRBV19 and J usage is TRBJ1-1; D may be TRBD1 (6 bases). V dropped 7 bases and J dropped 0 bases, with 9 bases sitting between them. Germline V gene sequence: CDR1 LNHDA, CDR2 SQIVND (reference sequence). This CDR3 contains 13 residues. In DNA form, the CDR3 reads TGTGCCAGTACCCACAGGGTGAACACTGAAGCTTTCTTT. This gives the protein CASTHRVNTEAFF.

This clone was picked up many times. The rearrangement joins TRBV10-1 to TRBJ2-2; D is possibly TRBD2 (6 bases). This CDR3 comprises 18 residues. Germline V gene sequence: CDR1 WNHNN, CDR2 SYGVQD (reference sequence). Trimming shortened V by 0 bases and J by 3 bases, and 17 bases separated the two germline ends. The CDR3 loop is CASSESNLGGIDTGELFF. The CDR3 bases are TGCGCCAGCAGTGAGTCGAATTTAGGCGGGATTGACACCGGGGAGCTGTTTTTT.

This clone has a count of ten or more. The rearrangement uses TRBV11-3 and TRBJ2-7; no firm D call. The CDR3 is 15 residues long. The germline gives CDR1 SGHNT, CDR2 YENEEA. Trimming cost V 7 bases and J 3 bases, with 19 bases left between them. Written as DNA, the CDR3 is TGTGCCAGCAACTCCGTCGTGGGTAGACTCTACGAGCAGTACTTC. It codes for CASNSVVGRLYEQYF.

Many counts were recorded for this clone. The J gene is TRBJ1-5, the V gene TRBV27; a weak D match, TRBD1 (6 bases). CDR3 length: 14 residues. Between the trimmed V and J ends, which lost 11 bases and 6 bases, there was a span of 20 bases. In germline, CDR1 is MNHEY, CDR2 SMNVEV (reference sequence). The CDR3 nucleotides are TGTGCCTCGTCCCAACAGGGTATTTCTCAGCCCCAGCATTTT. It is translated as CASSQQGISQPQHF.

This clone was picked up many times. The CDR3 nucleotides are TGTGCCAGCAGTGACGCGCCCGAGGCAGATACGCAGTATTTT. This translates into CASSDAPEADTQYF. This rearrangement joins TRBV6-4 to TRBJ2-3, with D unclear. CDR3 length equals 14 residues. V was shortened by 2 bases and J by 4 bases, with 10 bases between the two germline ends. Germline CDR1 reads MRHNA; CDR2 reads SNTAGT.

The CDR3 region has the DNA TGTGCCAGCAGCCAGTGGCAGGCGGGGGGCACAGATACGCAGTATTTT. This encodes CASSQWQAGGTDTQYF. V usage is TRBV14 and J usage is TRBJ2-3, with TRBD2 identical over 7 bases. The CDR3 extends over 16 amino acids. CDR1 SGHDN and CDR2 FVKESK come from the germline V gene. Trimming at V came to 3 bases and at J to 1 base, leaving 7 bases not matched to a gene.

The chain has TRBV9 and TRBJ2-1, with 9 bases matching TRBD1. Germline V CDR1 and CDR2: SGDLS, YYNGEE. The CDR3 runs to 16 residues. With V trimmed by 3 bases and J by 8 bases, 12 bases remained unmatched. The CDR3 bases are TGTGCCAGCAGCGCTCTTTCGGGACAGGGTACGCATGAGCAGTTCTTC. Its translation: CASSALSGQGTHEQFF.

This clone was counted at least ten times. The chain has TRBV5-1 and TRBJ1-4; 7 positions agree with TRBD1. Losses at the gene ends were 4 bases for V and 3 bases for J; bases not matched to a gene: 6. CDR3 length: 15 amino acids. The germline gives CDR1 SGHRS, CDR2 YFSETQ. The CDR3 DNA follows: TGCGCCAGCAGCCGACAGGGATCGGCTAATGAAAAACTGTTTTTT. Protein sequence: CASSRQGSANEKLFF.

This clone came up many times. The V call is TRBV9, the J call TRBJ1-1; tentative D call: TRBD1 (6 bases). V shed 3 bases and J shed 1 base, with 13 bases lying between them. Germline V CDR1 and CDR2: SGDLS, YYNGEE. The CDR3 loop spans 15 amino acids. This chain's CDR3 is CASSAPGHGNTEAFF. The CDR3, as DNA: TGTGCCAGCAGCGCCCCGGGACATGGGAACACTGAAGCTTTCTTT.

At least ten counts were recorded for this clone. The chain uses TRBV5-1 and TRBJ1-1; D is ambiguous. Germline V gene lookup returns CDR1 SGHRS and CDR2 YFSETQ. This CDR3 contains 14 residues. V dropped 4 bases and J dropped 6 bases, with 16 bases sitting between them. In nucleotides, the CDR3 is TGCGCCAGCAGCCCCGGTCCTCTCGGAGCTGAAGCTTTCTTT. As protein: CASSPGPLGAEAFF. The whole variable domain, filled in from reference TRBV5-1 and TRBJ1-1, reads KAGVTQTPRYLIKTRGQQVTLSCSPISGHRSVSWYQQTPGQGLQFLFEYFSETQRNKGNFPGRFSGRQFSNSRSEMNVSTLELGDSALYLCASSPGPLGAEAFFGQGTRLTVV.

This clone was found many times. The chain carries TRBV7-3 and TRBJ1-1; D is undetermined. V lost 3 bases and J 1 base, leaving 6 bases between the germline ends. This CDR3 is built from 13 residues. CDR1 is SGHTA and CDR2 is FQGTGA in the germline V gene. In nucleotides, the CDR3 is TGTGCCAGCAGCTTTTCCCGGAACACTGAAGCTTTCTTT. Amino acid sequence: CASSFSRNTEAFF. Looking up the rest from reference TRBV7-3 and TRBJ1-1 gives the full variable domain: GAGVSQTPSNKVTEKGKYVELRCDPISGHTALYWYRQSLGQGPEFLIYFQGTGAADDSGLPNDRFFAVRPEGSVSTLKIQRTERGDSAVYLCASSFSRNTEAFFGQGTRLTVV.

This clone was recorded at least ten times. The chain uses TRBV4-1 and TRBJ2-5, with D uncertain. The CDR3 is made up of 13 amino acids. The germline V gene encodes CDR1 MGHRA and CDR2 YSYEKL. V was pared by 4 bases and J by 5 bases, with 11 bases between. The CDR3 is CASSPLVIETQYF. The CDR3 DNA reads TGCGCCAGCAGCCCTTTAGTTATCGAGACCCAGTACTTC.

This clone showed up many times. The rearrangement links TRBV5-1 to TRBJ1-1; a weak D match, TRBD1 (5 bases). The CDR3 covers 13 residues. Trimming shortened V by 7 bases and J by 4 bases, and 14 bases separated the two germline ends. Germline CDR1 SGHRS, CDR2 YFSETQ. DNA for the CDR3: TGCGCCAGCGGTGCCCGGGGGGGCACTGAAGCTTTCTTT. Protein product: CASGARGGTEAFF.

The sample holds many counts of this clone. The gene calls are TRBV2 and TRBJ1-5; 7 bases agree with TRBD1. Per the germline V gene, CDR1 is SNHLY and CDR2 is FYNNEI. The junction had 7 bases not matched to a gene; V was cut back by 5 bases and J by 0 bases. The CDR3 contains 16 residues. The CDR3: CASSRKQGSSNQPQHF. The CDR3 nucleotides are TGTGCCAGCAGTCGAAAACAGGGGTCTAGCAATCAGCCCCAGCATTTT.

The chain is built from TRBV7-2 and TRBJ2-1, with 15 bases identical to TRBD2. The germline V gene has CDR1 SGHTA and CDR2 FQGNSA. CDR3 size: 16 residues. J lost 6 bases, V lost 4 bases, and 4 bases had no gene match. CDR3 in DNA: TGTGCCAGCAGCTCGGTGGGACTAGCGGGGGGCAATGAGCAGTTCTTC. Translating gives CASSSVGLAGGNEQFF.

In its sample, this clone was seen many times. The chain has TRBV5-1 and TRBJ1-1; D not resolved. Germline CDR1 reads SGHRS; CDR2 reads YFSETQ. V gave up 4 bases and J gave up 4 bases, with 17 bases separating them. CDR3 length: 15 amino acids. The DNA of the CDR3 is TGCGCCAGCAGCCCCCCGGGAGCAGGTGCCACTGAAGCTTTCTTT. Translated: CASSPPGAGATEAFF.